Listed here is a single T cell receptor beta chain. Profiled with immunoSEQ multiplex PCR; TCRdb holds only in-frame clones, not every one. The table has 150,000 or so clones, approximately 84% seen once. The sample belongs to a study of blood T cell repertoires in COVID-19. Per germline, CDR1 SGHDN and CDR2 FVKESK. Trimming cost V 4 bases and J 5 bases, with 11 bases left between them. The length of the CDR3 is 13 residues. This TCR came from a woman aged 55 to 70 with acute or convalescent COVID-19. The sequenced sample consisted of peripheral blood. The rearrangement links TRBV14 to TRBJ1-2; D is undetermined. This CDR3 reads CASSPQTEYGYTF. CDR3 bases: TGTGCCAGCAGCCCCCAGACTGAATATGGCTACACCTTC.